A single sample gave rise to the 8 T cell receptor beta chains below, sequenced in a study of lymphopenia after photon versus proton radiotherapy. Sequencing was performed with immunoSEQ multiplex PCR; in TCRdb, only in-frame clones are kept and a portion is missing. This sample has 50,000 or so clones; around 90% occur once, and the top ten carry 18%. Sample: peripheral blood, taken from a patient treated with photon-based radiotherapy. The receptors derive from a woman in her forties with cholangiocarcinoma.

This sequence joins TRBV7-2 and TRBJ2-2; TRBD2 aligns across 8 bases. The CDR3 spans 15 residues. Per germline, CDR1 SGHTA and CDR2 FQGNSA. The DNA of the CDR3 is TGTACTTTTTTCGGCCGGACTAGCTACACCGGGGAGCTGTTTTTT. This translates into CTFFGRTSYTGELFF.

As DNA, the CDR3 is TGTGCCAGCAGTTACTCCGGTTCCCTCGGCCGCGAGCAGTACTTC. Protein: CASSYSGSLGREQYF. J is TRBJ2-7 and V is TRBV6-5; D gene uncertain. Trimming left V 0 bases short and J 6 bases short, with 15 bases between. Germline CDR1 reads MNHEY; CDR2 reads SVGAGI. The CDR3 has 15 residues.

The chain couples TRBV10-3 to TRBJ1-1; no firm D call. The CDR3 contains 13 residues. Trimming took off 6 bases at V and 2 bases at J, with 10 bases between the two ends. CDR1 and CDR2 (germline): ENHRY, SYGVKD. The CDR3 reads CAISEGVNTEAFF. CDR3 in DNA: TGTGCCATCAGCGAAGGTGTCAACACTGAAGCTTTCTTT.

This clone was seen just once. This chain links TRBV4-2 with TRBJ1-6; D is perhaps TRBD1 (6 bases). Between the trimmed V and J ends, which lost 1 base and 6 bases, there was a span of 10 bases. The CDR3 runs 15 residues. Per the germline V gene, CDR1 is LGHNA and CDR2 is YNFKEQ. The CDR3 DNA reads TGTGCCAGCAGCCAAGTGGGGGCGTCTAATTCACCCCTCCACTTT. Its protein product is CASSQVGASNSPLHF.

The chain combines TRBV5-5 with TRBJ2-2; 8 nucleotides align to TRBD1. Germline CDR1 SGHKS, CDR2 YYEKEE (reference sequence). This CDR3 contains 15 residues. Trimming at V came to 3 bases and at J to 1 base, leaving 2 bases not matched to a gene. The CDR3 sequence: CASSSGTGNTGELFF. The CDR3 bases are TGTGCCAGCAGCTCCGGGACAGGGAACACCGGGGAGCTGTTTTTT.

The chain links TRBV30 to TRBJ1-5; D not certain. The ends were cut back, 4 bases at V and 5 bases at J, with 18 bases in the middle. Germline assignment: CDR1 GTSNPN and CDR2 SVGIG (reference sequence). This CDR3 is built from 15 residues. CDR3 DNA: TGTGCCTGGACTCCTCCGGAGCAGGATCATCAGCCCCAGCATTTT. Translating gives CAWTPPEQDHQPQHF.

V is TRBV9 and J is TRBJ2-7; 10 positions match TRBD2. Germline-derived CDR1 and CDR2 are SGDLS and YYNGEE. This CDR3 region has 15 residues. Trimming at V came to 0 bases and at J to 4 bases, leaving 4 bases not matched to a gene. CDR3 amino acids: CASSVEPSGSYEQYF. In DNA, the CDR3 is TGTGCCAGCAGCGTAGAGCCTAGCGGGAGTTACGAGCAGTACTTC.

The chain couples TRBV11-2 to TRBJ1-5; a weak D match, TRBD1 (5 bases). Germline V gives CDR1 SGHAT, CDR2 FQNNGV. Between the trimmed V and J ends, which lost 8 bases and 5 bases, there was a span of 13 bases. There are 13 residues in the CDR3. CDR3 coding DNA: TGTGCCAGCGGCAATAGGGGTGATCAGCCCCAGCATTTT. Protein product: CASGNRGDQPQHF.